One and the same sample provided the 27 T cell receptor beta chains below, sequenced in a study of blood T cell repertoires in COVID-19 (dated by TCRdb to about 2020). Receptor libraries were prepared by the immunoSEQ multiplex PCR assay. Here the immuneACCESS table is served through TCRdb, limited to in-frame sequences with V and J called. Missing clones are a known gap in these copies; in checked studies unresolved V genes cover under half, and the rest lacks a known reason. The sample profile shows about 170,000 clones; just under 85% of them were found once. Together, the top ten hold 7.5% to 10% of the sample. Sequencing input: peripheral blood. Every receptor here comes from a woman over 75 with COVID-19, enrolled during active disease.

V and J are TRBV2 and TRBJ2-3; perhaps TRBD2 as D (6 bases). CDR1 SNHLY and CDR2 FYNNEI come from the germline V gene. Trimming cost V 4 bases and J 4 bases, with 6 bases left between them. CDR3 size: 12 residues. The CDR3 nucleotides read TGTGCCAGCAGTGGGGGGGCAGATACGCAGTATTTT. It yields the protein CASSGGADTQYF.

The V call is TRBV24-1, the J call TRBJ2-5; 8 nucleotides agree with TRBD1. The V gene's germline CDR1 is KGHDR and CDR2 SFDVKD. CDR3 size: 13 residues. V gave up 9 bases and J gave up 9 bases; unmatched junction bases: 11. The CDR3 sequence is CATGQGPPGSQYF. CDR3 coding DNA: TGTGCCACCGGACAGGGTCCCCCCGGGTCCCAGTACTTC.

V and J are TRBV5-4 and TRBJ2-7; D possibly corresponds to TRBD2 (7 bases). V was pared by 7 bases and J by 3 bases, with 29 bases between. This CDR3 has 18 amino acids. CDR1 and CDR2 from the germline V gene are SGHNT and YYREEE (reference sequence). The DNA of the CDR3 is TGTGCCAGCGCGGGTTCGAGCGGGGTAACAGGGTACAGCTACGAGCAGTACTTC. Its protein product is CASAGSSGVTGYSYEQYF.

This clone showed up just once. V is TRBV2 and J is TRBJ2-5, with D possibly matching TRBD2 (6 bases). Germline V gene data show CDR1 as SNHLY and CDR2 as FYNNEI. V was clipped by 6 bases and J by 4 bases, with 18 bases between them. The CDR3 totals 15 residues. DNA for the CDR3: TGTGCCAGCAGGGCGGGACCCCTCCAAGCAGAGACCCAGTACTTC. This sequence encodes CASRAGPLQAETQYF.

The CDR3 here is CASSAIKTGGGDQPQHF. In DNA form, the CDR3 reads TGTGCCAGCAGTGCTATTAAGACAGGGGGCGGTGATCAGCCCCAGCATTTT. This chain uses TRBV2 with TRBJ1-5; TRBD1 matches at 10 bases. Germline CDR1 is SNHLY and CDR2 is FYNNEI. The ends lost 4 bases at V and 5 bases at J; junction bases unmatched: 11. The CDR3 has 17 amino acids.

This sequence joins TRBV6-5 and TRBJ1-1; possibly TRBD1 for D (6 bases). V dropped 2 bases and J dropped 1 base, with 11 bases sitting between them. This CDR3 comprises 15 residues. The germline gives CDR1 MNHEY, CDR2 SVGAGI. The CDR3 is CASSYGGATNTEAFF. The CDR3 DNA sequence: TGTGCCAGCAGTTACGGGGGGGCCACGAACACTGAAGCTTTCTTT.

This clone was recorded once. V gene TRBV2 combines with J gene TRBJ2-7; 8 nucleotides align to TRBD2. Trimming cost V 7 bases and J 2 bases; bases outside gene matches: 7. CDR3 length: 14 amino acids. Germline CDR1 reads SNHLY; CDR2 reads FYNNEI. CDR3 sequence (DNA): TGTGCCAGCACTGGCGCGCGGGAGGCCTACGAGCAGTACTTC. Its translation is CASTGAREAYEQYF.

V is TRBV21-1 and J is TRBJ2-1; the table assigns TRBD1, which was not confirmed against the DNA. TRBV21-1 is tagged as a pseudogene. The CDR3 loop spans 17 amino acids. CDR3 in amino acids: CASERGGQGSSYNEQFF. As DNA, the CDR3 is TGTGCCAGCGAGAGGGGGGGACAGGGGAGCTCCTACAATGAGCAGTTCTTC.

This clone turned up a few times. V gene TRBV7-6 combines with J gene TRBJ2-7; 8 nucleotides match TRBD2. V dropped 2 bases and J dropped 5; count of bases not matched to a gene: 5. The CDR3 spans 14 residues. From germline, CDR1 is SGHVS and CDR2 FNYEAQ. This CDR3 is CASSLSGRGNEQYF. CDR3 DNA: TGTGCCAGCAGCTTAAGCGGGAGAGGGAACGAGCAGTACTTC.

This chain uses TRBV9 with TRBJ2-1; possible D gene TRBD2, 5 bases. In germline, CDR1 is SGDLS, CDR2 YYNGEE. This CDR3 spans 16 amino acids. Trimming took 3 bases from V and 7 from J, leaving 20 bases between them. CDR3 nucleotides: TGTGCCAGCAGCGCCACTAGGTTCAGTGCTTCTAATGAGCAGTTCTTC. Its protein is CASSATRFSASNEQFF.

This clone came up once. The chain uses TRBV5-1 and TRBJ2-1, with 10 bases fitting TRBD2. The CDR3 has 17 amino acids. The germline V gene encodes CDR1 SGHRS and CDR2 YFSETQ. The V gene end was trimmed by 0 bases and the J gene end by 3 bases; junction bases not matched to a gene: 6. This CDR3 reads CASSLEASGGIYNEQFF. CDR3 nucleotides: TGCGCCAGCAGCTTGGAGGCTAGCGGGGGCATCTACAATGAGCAGTTCTTC.

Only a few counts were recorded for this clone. For the CDR3, the DNA is TGTGCCAGCAGCCAAGATTTTATTCAGCCCCAGCATTTT. Translation: CASSQDFIQPQHF. The chain is built from TRBV14 and TRBJ1-5, with D uncertain. The V end lost 0 bases, the J end lost 6 bases, and 6 bases lay between the germline ends. There are 13 residues in the CDR3. From germline, CDR1 is SGHDN and CDR2 FVKESK.

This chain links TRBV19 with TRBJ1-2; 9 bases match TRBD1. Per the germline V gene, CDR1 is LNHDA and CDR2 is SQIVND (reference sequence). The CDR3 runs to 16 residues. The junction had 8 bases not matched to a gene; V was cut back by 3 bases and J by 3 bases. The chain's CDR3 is CASSIRDRVLDYGYTF. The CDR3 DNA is TGTGCCAGTAGTATTAGGGACAGGGTTTTGGACTATGGCTACACCTTC.

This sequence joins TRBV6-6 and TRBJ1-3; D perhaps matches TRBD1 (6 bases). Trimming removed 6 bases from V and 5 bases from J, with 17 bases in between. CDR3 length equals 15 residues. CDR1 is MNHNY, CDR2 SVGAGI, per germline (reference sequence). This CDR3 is CASRELTGSRNTIYF. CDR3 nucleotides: TGTGCCAGCAGAGAACTAACAGGGTCGCGAAACACCATATATTTT.

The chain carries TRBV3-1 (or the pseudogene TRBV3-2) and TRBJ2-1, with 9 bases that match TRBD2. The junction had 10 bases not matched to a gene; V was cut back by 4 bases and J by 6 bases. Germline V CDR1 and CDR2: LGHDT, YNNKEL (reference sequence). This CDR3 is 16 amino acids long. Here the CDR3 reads CASSRSTAGGLNEQFF. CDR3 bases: TGTGCCAGCAGCCGATCCACAGCGGGGGGTCTCAATGAGCAGTTCTTC.

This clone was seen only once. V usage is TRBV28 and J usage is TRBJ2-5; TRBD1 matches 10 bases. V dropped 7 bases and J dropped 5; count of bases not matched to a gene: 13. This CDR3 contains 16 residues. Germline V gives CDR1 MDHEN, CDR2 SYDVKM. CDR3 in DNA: TGTGCCAGCACCCCAGGCGGGGACAGGGGACGGGAGACCCAGTACTTC. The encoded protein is CASTPGGDRGRETQYF.

CDR3 coding DNA: TGCGCCAGCAGCCCCGGAGGTAGCGCAGATACGCAGTATTTT. Residues: CASSPGGSADTQYF. This chain joins TRBV5-1 and TRBJ2-3, with D possibly TRBD2 on 5 matching bases. The germline gives CDR1 SGHRS, CDR2 YFSETQ. The CDR3 loop spans 14 amino acids. Deletions cut 4 bases from V and 4 bases from J, with 13 bases between.

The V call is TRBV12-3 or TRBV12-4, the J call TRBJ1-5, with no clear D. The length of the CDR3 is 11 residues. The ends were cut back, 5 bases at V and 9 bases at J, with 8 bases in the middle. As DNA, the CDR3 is TGTGCCAGCAGTAACTTCGGGCCCCAGCATTTT. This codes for CASSNFGPQHF.

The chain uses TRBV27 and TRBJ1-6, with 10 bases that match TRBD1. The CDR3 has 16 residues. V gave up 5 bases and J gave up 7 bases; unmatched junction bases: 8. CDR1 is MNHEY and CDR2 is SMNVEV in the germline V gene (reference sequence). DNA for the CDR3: TGTGCCAGCAGTACCGTTTTGGGACAGGGGAATTCACCCCTCCACTTT. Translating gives CASSTVLGQGNSPLHF.

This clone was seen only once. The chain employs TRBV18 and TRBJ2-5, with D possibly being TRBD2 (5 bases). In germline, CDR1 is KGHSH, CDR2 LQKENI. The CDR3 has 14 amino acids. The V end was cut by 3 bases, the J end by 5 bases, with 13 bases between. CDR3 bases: TGTGCCAGCTCACCTAACGGGAATCGGGAGACCCAGTACTTC. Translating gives CASSPNGNRETQYF.

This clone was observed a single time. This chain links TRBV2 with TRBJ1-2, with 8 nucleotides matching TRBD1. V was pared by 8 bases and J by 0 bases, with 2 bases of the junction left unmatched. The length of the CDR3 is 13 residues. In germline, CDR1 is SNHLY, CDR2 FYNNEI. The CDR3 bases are TGTGCCAGCGCGGACAGGGCTAACTATGGCTACACCTTC. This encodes CASADRANYGYTF.

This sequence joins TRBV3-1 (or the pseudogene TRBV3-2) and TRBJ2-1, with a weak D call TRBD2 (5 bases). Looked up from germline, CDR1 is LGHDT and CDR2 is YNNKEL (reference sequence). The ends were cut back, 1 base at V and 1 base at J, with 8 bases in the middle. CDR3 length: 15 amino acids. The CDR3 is CASSQASGSYNEQFF. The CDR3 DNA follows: TGTGCCAGCAGCCAAGCGAGCGGATCCTACAATGAGCAGTTCTTC.

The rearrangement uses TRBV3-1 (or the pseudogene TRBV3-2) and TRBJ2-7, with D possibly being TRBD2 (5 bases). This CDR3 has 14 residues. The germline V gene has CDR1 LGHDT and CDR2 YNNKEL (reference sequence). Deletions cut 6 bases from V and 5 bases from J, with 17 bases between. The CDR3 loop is CASRLEGRSNEQYF. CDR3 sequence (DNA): TGTGCCAGCAGACTAGAAGGGAGATCAAACGAGCAGTACTTC.

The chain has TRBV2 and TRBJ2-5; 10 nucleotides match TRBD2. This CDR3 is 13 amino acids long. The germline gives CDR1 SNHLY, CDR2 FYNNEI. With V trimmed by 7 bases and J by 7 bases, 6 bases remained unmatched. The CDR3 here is CASKEREGGTQYF. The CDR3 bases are TGTGCCAGCAAGGAGCGGGAGGGTGGGACCCAGTACTTC.

DNA for the CDR3: TGTGCCAGCAGCTTGGGAGGGCCGGGCACCGGGGAGCTGTTTTTT. It encodes CASSLGGPGTGELFF. The V call is TRBV5-5, the J call TRBJ2-2; weak D call: TRBD2 (5 bases). The CDR3 loop spans 15 amino acids. The V gene lost 0 bases and the J gene lost 4 bases, with 10 bases spanning the gap. CDR1 is SGHKS, CDR2 YYEKEE, per germline (reference sequence).

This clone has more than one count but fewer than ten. In DNA form, the CDR3 reads TGTGCCAGCAGCCCGGGGTCCTATGGCTACACCTTC. Translating it yields CASSPGSYGYTF. The chain uses TRBV7-9 and TRBJ1-2; D not certain. There are 12 residues in the CDR3. The germline V gene encodes CDR1 SEHNR and CDR2 FQNEAQ (reference sequence). The V end was cut by 5 bases, the J end by 4 bases, with 8 bases between.

The CDR3 loop reads CANTGPVLRGYTF. CDR3 nucleotide sequence: TGTGCGAACACGGGTCCCGTGTTACGAGGCTACACCTTC. This chain uses TRBV2 with TRBJ1-2; D remains ambiguous. Germline V CDR1 and CDR2: SNHLY, FYNNEI. There are 13 residues in the CDR3.